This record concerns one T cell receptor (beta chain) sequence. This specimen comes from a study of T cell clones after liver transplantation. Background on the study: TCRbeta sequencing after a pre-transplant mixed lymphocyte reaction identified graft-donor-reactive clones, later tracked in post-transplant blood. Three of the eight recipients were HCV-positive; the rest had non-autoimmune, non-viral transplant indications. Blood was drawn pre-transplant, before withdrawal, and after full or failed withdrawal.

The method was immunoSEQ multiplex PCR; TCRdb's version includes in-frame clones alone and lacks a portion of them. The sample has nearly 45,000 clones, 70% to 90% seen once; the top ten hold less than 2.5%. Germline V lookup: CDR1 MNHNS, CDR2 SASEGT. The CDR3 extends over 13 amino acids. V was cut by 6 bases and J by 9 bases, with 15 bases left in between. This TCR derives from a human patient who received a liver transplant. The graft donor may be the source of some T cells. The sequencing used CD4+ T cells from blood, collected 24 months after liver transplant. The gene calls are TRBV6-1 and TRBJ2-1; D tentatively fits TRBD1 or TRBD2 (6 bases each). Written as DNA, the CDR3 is TGTGCCAGCAGGGGGGGCTCCCGCGGTGAGCAGTTCTTC. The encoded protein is CASRGGSRGEQFF.